One sample yielded the 6 T cell receptor beta chains listed below, sequenced in a study of molecular identifiers for immune sequencing clone quantification. TCRdb used MiXCR to reprocess the PCR reads, holding one entry per CDR3 protein. The profile shows 55,000 to 75,000 distinct CDR3 sequences, about a fifth of them singletons. The sample taken for sequencing was naive CD8+ T cells from blood, with Jurkat cell RNA spiked in. Described subset: FACS-sorted CD8+CD4-CCR7+CD45RA+ naive T cells. These receptors were collected from a human donor in good health. Some libraries in this study had Jurkat cell RNA spiked in.

This clonotype was found many times. This sequence joins TRBV6-5 and TRBJ2-1; TRBD2 matches 9 bases. After removal of 2 bases from V and 10 bases from J, the junction contained 6 bases not matched to a gene. CDR3 length: 14 amino acids. Germline lookup yields CDR1 MNHEY and CDR2 SVGAGI. The CDR3 protein is CASSYAGGQREQFF. DNA for the CDR3: TGTGCCAGCAGTTACGCGGGAGGGCAAAGGGAGCAGTTCTTC.

This clonotype was recorded at least ten times. The chain recombines TRBV7-2 with TRBJ2-1, with 11 bases identical to TRBD2. The germline CDR1 and CDR2 sequences are SGHTA and FQGNSA. J was trimmed by 8 bases and V by 4 bases; bases with no gene match: 7. The length of the CDR3 is 15 residues. The CDR3 here is CASSSWGLAADEQFF. The CDR3 coding sequence is TGTGCCAGCAGCTCATGGGGACTAGCGGCGGATGAGCAGTTCTTC.

This clonotype was found many times. This sequence joins TRBV11-3 and TRBJ2-3; D is uncertain. V lost 7 bases and J 3 bases, leaving 11 bases between the germline ends. The CDR3 length is 13 residues. CDR1 and CDR2 (germline): SGHNT, YENEEA. CDR3 sequence reads: CASTIRPTDTQYF. As DNA, the CDR3 is TGTGCCAGCACCATCAGACCGACAGATACGCAGTATTTT.

About this clonotype itself: One junction end disagrees with the germline gene, perhaps due to a read error. This chain links TRBV4-1 with TRBJ2-7; D remains ambiguous. Germline V gene data show CDR1 as MGHRA and CDR2 as YSYEKL. This CDR3 contains 16 residues. CDR3 amino acids: CASSQEGLLRFYEQYF. In nucleotides, the CDR3 is TGCGCCAGCAGCCAAGAGGGTTTGTTACGGTTCTACGAGCAGTACTTT.

This clonotype was seen ten or more times. The genes are TRBV27 and TRBJ2-3; D is possibly TRBD2 (5 bases). The germline CDR1 and CDR2 sequences are MNHEY and SMNVEV (reference sequence). V shed 4 bases and J shed 2 bases, with 13 bases lying between them. This CDR3 spans 15 amino acids. CDR3 bases: TGTGCCAGCAGTTCAGGAGGTGGCCTCACAGATACGCAGTATTTT. The encoded protein is CASSSGGGLTDTQYF.

This clonotype occurred many times. The chain is built from TRBV7-9 and TRBJ2-7; D not certain. The V end lost 5 bases, the J end lost 2 bases, and 7 bases lay between the germline ends. This CDR3 is 12 amino acids long. From germline, CDR1 is SEHNR and CDR2 FQNEAQ (reference sequence). The CDR3 loop reads CASSLSPYEQYF. DNA of the CDR3: TGTGCCAGCAGCCTGAGTCCCTACGAGCAGTACTTC. The whole variable domain, remainder taken from reference TRBV7-9 and TRBJ2-7, is DTGVSQNPRHKITKRGQNVTFRCDPISEHNRLYWYRQTLGQGPEFLTYFQNEAQLEKSRLLSDRFSAERPKGSFSTLEIQRTEQGDSAMYLCASSLSPYEQYFGPGTRLTVT.